Following are 3 T cell receptor beta chains from one sample sequenced in a study of blood T cell repertoires in COVID-19. Here immunoSEQ multiplex PCR was the method, and the copy in TCRdb shows in-frame clones only, minus some. The sample records about 98,000 clones, about 80% being singletons. Sequences were obtained from peripheral blood. These receptors were collected from a man between 65 and 85 years old with acute or convalescent COVID-19.

This CDR3 reads CASSLPPGQSIQSYNSPLHF. CDR3 sequence (DNA): TGTGCCAGCAGCCTACCACCGGGACAGAGCATTCAGTCCTATAATTCACCCCTCCACTTT. V and J are TRBV5-8 and TRBJ1-6; TRBD1 agrees at 7 bases. Germline lookup yields CDR1 SGHTS and CDR2 YDEGEE. J lost 1 base, V lost 4 bases, and 17 bases had no gene match. This CDR3 spans 20 amino acids.

The rearrangement joins TRBV4-1 to TRBJ2-7; D might be TRBD2 (5 bases). The CDR3 extends over 15 amino acids. The germline CDR1 and CDR2 sequences are MGHRA and YSYEKL. V gave up 4 bases and J gave up 2 bases, with 15 bases separating them. This chain's CDR3 is CASSPSRGNPYEQYF. For the CDR3, the DNA is TGCGCCAGCAGCCCGAGTCGAGGGAACCCCTACGAGCAGTACTTC.

This clone was recorded only once. The chain has TRBV7-6 and TRBJ2-1; 10 bases agree with TRBD2. The CDR3 loop spans 16 amino acids. V dropped 6 bases and J dropped 5; count of bases not matched to a gene: 10. Germline CDR1 and CDR2: SGHVS and FNYEAQ. Here the CDR3 reads CASSSSLAGVNNEQFF. Here the CDR3 DNA reads TGTGCCAGCAGTTCATCCCTAGCGGGAGTGAACAATGAGCAGTTCTTC.